A single sample gave rise to the 30 T cell receptor beta chains below, sequenced in a study of long-term antiretroviral therapy in people with HIV. Samples were assayed with immunoSEQ v3.0 at survey level. Sequencing used immunoSEQ multiplex PCR; TCRdb keeps in-frame clones, though not all of them. Of roughly 24,000 clones listed, approximately 90% are singletons. Sample: unsorted PBMCs, taken 0.6 years after starting antiretroviral therapy. The receptors derive from a man between 60 and 75 years old with HIV.

The chain has TRBV5-6 and TRBJ2-2; 8 bases map to TRBD2. V trimming: 5 bases; J trimming: 1 base; junction bases outside the gene matches: 7. The germline V gene has CDR1 SGHDT and CDR2 YYEEEE. The CDR3 totals 16 residues. The CDR3 sequence is CASREGTRGNTGELFF. In DNA form, the CDR3 reads TGTGCCAGCAGGGAGGGGACTAGGGGGAACACCGGGGAGCTGTTTTTT.

This clone is a singleton in its sample. V is TRBV6-6 and J is TRBJ1-1, with TRBD1 matching 9 bases. The CDR3 loop spans 14 amino acids. Germline values: CDR1 MNHNY, CDR2 SVGAGI (reference sequence). V was pared by 6 bases and J by 5 bases, with 7 bases of the junction left unmatched. This CDR3 is CASRRDRVKTEAFF. CDR3 nucleotides: TGTGCCAGCAGACGGGACAGGGTAAAAACTGAAGCTTTCTTT.

The sample holds one count of this clone. This chain links TRBV4-1 with TRBJ2-1; 10 bases line up with TRBD2. Germline V CDR1 and CDR2: MGHRA, YSYEKL. V lost 4 bases and J lost 7; bases outside the gene matches: 10. The CDR3 loop spans 16 amino acids. CDR3 nucleotides: TGCGCCAGCAGCCCCCCACTAGCGGGGTCGATTAATGAGCAGTTCTTC. It encodes CASSPPLAGSINEQFF.

This clone was counted only a few times. This chain joins TRBV30 and TRBJ1-4; D call uncertain. The CDR3 spans 13 residues. From germline, CDR1 is GTSNPN and CDR2 SVGIG (reference sequence). V was trimmed by 0 bases and J by 4 bases, leaving 6 bases between them. CDR3 sequence: CAWSVSINEKLFF. The CDR3 nucleotides read TGTGCCTGGAGTGTTTCAATTAATGAAAAACTGTTTTTT.

The chain is built from TRBV6-4 and TRBJ2-1; 7 bases agree with TRBD2. Losses at the gene ends were 8 bases for V and 6 bases for J; bases not matched to a gene: 7. The length of the CDR3 is 13 residues. CDR1 and CDR2 (germline): MRHNA, SNTAGT. The CDR3 loop is CASSEAGINEQFF. CDR3 in DNA: TGTGCCAGCTCCGAAGCGGGGATCAATGAGCAGTTCTTC.

The chain employs TRBV4-1 and TRBJ1-4; D is uncertain. The V and J ends lost 2 bases and 7 bases respectively, with 8 bases between them. Germline CDR1 is MGHRA and CDR2 is YSYEKL. The CDR3 runs 13 residues. CDR3 in amino acids: CASSQHGGEKLFF. The CDR3 DNA reads as TGCGCCAGCAGCCAACACGGCGGTGAAAAACTGTTTTTT.

The chain has TRBV18 and TRBJ2-7, with D possibly TRBD2 on 6 matching bases. With 3 bases removed from V and 0 bases from J, the gap between germline ends came to 15 bases. The germline CDR1 and CDR2 sequences are KGHSH and LQKENI. The CDR3 covers 16 residues. Here the CDR3 reads CASSPSRSGSSYEQYF. The CDR3 DNA follows: TGTGCCAGCTCACCGTCTCGGTCCGGGAGCTCCTACGAGCAGTACTTC.

This clone was observed a few times. The J gene is TRBJ1-2, the V gene TRBV6-1; tentatively, D is TRBD1 (6 bases). Per the germline V gene, CDR1 is MNHNS and CDR2 is SASEGT. V lost 0 bases and J 5 bases, leaving 13 bases between the germline ends. The CDR3 totals 15 residues. CDR3 region: CASSEAEEGGYGYTF. For the CDR3, the DNA is TGTGCCAGCAGTGAAGCGGAGGAGGGGGGGTATGGCTACACCTTC.

The chain combines TRBV14 with TRBJ1-4; D uncertain. The germline V and J ends were trimmed by 1 base and 7 bases, with 13 bases remaining between them. The CDR3 extends over 15 amino acids. From germline, CDR1 is SGHDN and CDR2 FVKESK. CDR3 DNA sequence: TGTGCCAGCAGCCAAGTACTAAAACCAACTGAAAAACTGTTTTTT. Protein sequence: CASSQVLKPTEKLFF.

The V call is TRBV5-1, the J call TRBJ2-7; no clear D gene. The CDR3 extends over 12 amino acids. The germline CDR1 and CDR2 sequences are SGHRS and YFSETQ. V was trimmed by 2 bases and J by 4 bases, leaving 7 bases between them. The chain's CDR3 is CASSFGPYEQYF. The CDR3 DNA reads as TGCGCCAGCAGCTTTGGGCCTTACGAGCAGTACTTC.

The chain uses TRBV5-1 and TRBJ2-1; D is unresolved. The CDR3 consists of 11 residues. Germline CDR1 and CDR2: SGHRS and YFSETQ. The germline V and J ends were trimmed by 3 bases and 4 bases, with 2 bases remaining between them. CDR3 bases: TGCGCCAGCAGCTATTACAATGAGCAGTTCTTC. Translating gives CASSYYNEQFF.

In this sample, this clone turned up once. The chain has TRBV29-1 and TRBJ1-4; 9 bases are a match to TRBD1. V was clipped by 6 bases and J by 3 bases; unmatched bases: 2. Germline V gene lookup returns CDR1 SQVTM and CDR2 ANQGSEA. The CDR3 totals 13 residues. CDR3 loop: CSVWTGANEKLFF. CDR3 DNA: TGCAGCGTGTGGACAGGGGCTAATGAAAAACTGTTTTTT.

This chain links TRBV2 with TRBJ1-2, with no clear D. CDR1 is SNHLY and CDR2 is FYNNEI in the germline V gene. The CDR3 consists of 14 residues. Trimming left V 2 bases short and J 4 bases short, with 11 bases between. This CDR3 is CASSEIPEPYGYTF. The CDR3 coding sequence is TGTGCCAGCAGTGAAATTCCGGAGCCCTATGGCTACACCTTC. Full variable domain (outside the CDR3, taken from reference TRBV2 and TRBJ1-2): EPEVTQTPSHQVTQMGQEVILRCVPISNHLYFYWYRQILGQKVEFLVSFYNNEISEKSEIFDDQFSVERPDGSNFTLKIRSTKLEDSAMYFCASSEIPEPYGYTFGSGTRLTVV.

This clone is judged large. The chain uses TRBV7-9 and TRBJ1-2, with TRBD1 matching 8 bases. Germline V gene data show CDR1 as SEHNR and CDR2 as FQNEAQ (reference sequence). The CDR3 length is 12 residues. V trimming: 6 bases; J trimming: 8 bases; junction bases outside the gene matches: 5. The CDR3 DNA is TGTGCCAGCAGGTCAGGGGGCGTCGGCTACACCTTC. As protein: CASRSGGVGYTF.

The rearrangement uses TRBV6-1 and TRBJ2-3; no clear D gene. From germline, CDR1 is MNHNS and CDR2 SASEGT. V was clipped by 6 bases and J by 4 bases, with 17 bases between them. This CDR3 has 15 amino acids. This CDR3 is CASSSRIRLSDTQYF. The CDR3 coding sequence is TGTGCCAGCAGCTCCAGGATCCGACTCTCAGATACGCAGTATTTT.

The chain couples TRBV6-5 to TRBJ1-1; D possibly corresponds to TRBD1 (5 bases). Germline assignment: CDR1 MNHEY and CDR2 SVGAGI. Deletions cut 2 bases from V and 8 bases from J, with 9 bases between. The CDR3 has 12 residues. The DNA of the CDR3 is TGTGCCAGCAGTTACAATCGGGGGGAAGCTTTCTTT. Translation: CASSYNRGEAFF.

Only a few counts were recorded for this clone. V and J are TRBV7-2 and TRBJ2-5; 7 nucleotides line up with TRBD1. CDR1 and CDR2 from the germline V gene are SGHTA and FQGNSA. With V trimmed by 5 bases and J by 1 base, 4 bases remained unmatched. The CDR3 contains 14 residues. The CDR3 DNA reads TGTGCCAGCAGCATTAACAGGGGCCAAGAGACCCAGTACTTC. Its translation is CASSINRGQETQYF.

The chain recombines TRBV7-6 with TRBJ2-4; weak D call: TRBD2 (6 bases). Between the trimmed V and J ends, which lost 6 bases and 0 bases, there was a span of 15 bases. Looked up from germline, CDR1 is SGHVS and CDR2 is FNYEAQ. This CDR3 has 16 amino acids. CDR3 region: CASSPVMRGAKNIQYF. The CDR3, as DNA: TGTGCCAGCAGTCCTGTTATGCGGGGAGCCAAAAACATTCAGTACTTC. Filled out from reference TRBV7-6 and TRBJ2-4, the complete variable domain reads GAGVSQSPRYKVTKRGQDVALRCDPISGHVSLYWYRQALGQGPEFLTYFNYEAQQDKSGLPNDRFSAERPEGSISTLTIQRTEQRDSAMYRCASSPVMRGAKNIQYFGAGTRLSVL.

The chain employs TRBV18 and TRBJ2-7; 10 nucleotides match TRBD1. J gave up 0 bases and V 3 bases, and 5 bases lay outside the gene matches. This CDR3 spans 16 amino acids. The germline CDR1 and CDR2 sequences are KGHSH and LQKENI. CDR3 amino acids: CASSPMTGGSSYEQYF. The CDR3 region has the DNA TGTGCCAGCTCACCGATGACAGGGGGCAGCTCCTACGAGCAGTACTTC. Combining the CDR3 with reference TRBV18 and TRBJ2-7 gives the whole variable domain NAGVMQNPRHLVRRRGQEARLRCSPMKGHSHVYWYRQLPEEGLKFMVYLQKENIIDESGMPKERFSAEFPKEGPSILRIQQVVRGDSAAYFCASSPMTGGSSYEQYFGPGTRLTVT.

This rearrangement joins TRBV18 to TRBJ1-3; D is unresolved. Trimming removed 2 bases from V and 4 bases from J, with 12 bases in between. CDR3 length: 15 amino acids. Germline V gene lookup returns CDR1 KGHSH and CDR2 LQKENI. The CDR3 loop is CASSPTWEAGNTIYF. The CDR3 nucleotides read TGTGCCAGCTCACCAACATGGGAGGCCGGAAACACCATATATTTT.

The V call is TRBV28, the J call TRBJ2-7; TRBD1 is a possible D gene (6 bases). The CDR3 loop spans 14 amino acids. V was clipped by 3 bases and J by 1 base, with 10 bases between them. Germline CDR1 MDHEN, CDR2 SYDVKM. The CDR3 region has the DNA TGTGCCAGCAGTTTTATGGACAGATCCTACGAGCAGTACTTC. It specifies CASSFMDRSYEQYF.

This chain uses TRBV4-1 with TRBJ2-2; 9 positions match TRBD1. Germline loops: CDR1 MGHRA, CDR2 YSYEKL. V shed 0 bases and J 3 bases; nucleotides not matched to a gene: 5. The CDR3 is made up of 17 amino acids. The CDR3: CASSQDPGTGHTGELFF. CDR3 nucleotide sequence: TGCGCCAGCAGCCAAGATCCAGGGACAGGGCACACCGGGGAGCTGTTTTTT.

The V gene is TRBV19, the J gene TRBJ1-5; D is unresolved. Germline V gene data show CDR1 as LNHDA and CDR2 as SQIVND (reference sequence). This CDR3 has 14 residues. V lost 3 bases and J lost 0, with 6 bases in between. The CDR3 spells CASSMSSSNQPQHF. In DNA, the CDR3 is TGTGCCAGTAGTATGAGCAGTAGCAATCAGCCCCAGCATTTT.

This clone was recorded only once. The chain couples TRBV28 to TRBJ1-1, with D perhaps matching TRBD1 (6 bases). This CDR3 spans 12 amino acids. V dropped 4 bases and J dropped 8 bases, with 11 bases sitting between them. Germline V lookup: CDR1 MDHEN, CDR2 SYDVKM. CDR3: CASSSGDQEAFF. The CDR3, as DNA: TGTGCCAGCAGTTCAGGGGACCAAGAAGCTTTCTTT.

The chain employs TRBV4-3 and TRBJ1-5; tentatively, D is TRBD1 (6 bases). V lost 1 base to trimming and J lost 3 bases, with 16 bases between them. The CDR3 extends over 17 amino acids. Germline CDR1 LGHNA, CDR2 YSLEER. CDR3 sequence: CASSQGTSGGDNQPQHF. CDR3 nucleotide sequence: TGCGCCAGCAGCCAAGGGACCTCTGGGGGCGACAATCAGCCCCAGCATTTT.

This clone was seen a few times. The V gene is TRBV2, the J gene TRBJ1-2; no clear D. CDR1 is SNHLY and CDR2 is FYNNEI in the germline V gene. Trimming took off 1 base at V and 7 bases at J, with 4 bases between the two ends. The CDR3 covers 11 residues. The CDR3 here is CASSEGSGYTF. The CDR3 DNA sequence: TGTGCCAGCAGTGAAGGTAGTGGCTACACCTTC. Filled out from reference TRBV2 and TRBJ1-2, the complete variable domain reads EPEVTQTPSHQVTQMGQEVILRCVPISNHLYFYWYRQILGQKVEFLVSFYNNEISEKSEIFDDQFSVERPDGSNFTLKIRSTKLEDSAMYFCASSEGSGYTFGSGTRLTVV.

The chain employs TRBV5-4 and TRBJ2-5; D remains ambiguous. Trimming took 2 bases from V and 2 from J, leaving 4 bases between them. The CDR3 has 12 amino acids. Germline V lookup: CDR1 SGHNT, CDR2 YYREEE (reference sequence). The CDR3 is CASSFPQETQYF. Here the CDR3 DNA reads TGTGCCAGCAGCTTTCCTCAAGAGACCCAGTACTTC.

As concerns this clone: Sequence at one end of the junction differs from germline and may be a read error. The genes are TRBV7-7 and TRBJ2-3; D possibly matches TRBD1 or TRBD2 (7 bases each). The CDR3 runs 16 residues. CDR1 SSHAT and CDR2 FNYEAQ come from the germline V gene (reference sequence). CDR3 in amino acids: CASSPTQGGRTDTQYF. The DNA of the CDR3 is TGTGCTAGCAGCCCAACTCAGGGGGGGCGTACAGATACGCAGTATTTT.

The chain recombines TRBV5-1 with TRBJ2-7; D uncertain. The CDR3 is made up of 15 amino acids. V lost 3 bases and J lost 5, with 18 bases in between. Germline V lookup: CDR1 SGHRS, CDR2 YFSETQ. The CDR3 sequence is CASSSAFGKKNEQYF. As DNA, the CDR3 is TGCGCCAGCAGCTCGGCCTTTGGGAAAAAGAACGAGCAGTACTTC.

V usage is TRBV5-1 and J usage is TRBJ2-7; no definite D call. The CDR3 is 14 residues long. V lost 0 bases, J lost 0 bases, and 7 bases lay in between. Germline-derived CDR1 and CDR2 are SGHRS and YFSETQ. This CDR3 is CASSLDGPSYEQYF. The CDR3 DNA sequence: TGCGCCAGCAGCTTGGATGGGCCCTCCTACGAGCAGTACTTC.